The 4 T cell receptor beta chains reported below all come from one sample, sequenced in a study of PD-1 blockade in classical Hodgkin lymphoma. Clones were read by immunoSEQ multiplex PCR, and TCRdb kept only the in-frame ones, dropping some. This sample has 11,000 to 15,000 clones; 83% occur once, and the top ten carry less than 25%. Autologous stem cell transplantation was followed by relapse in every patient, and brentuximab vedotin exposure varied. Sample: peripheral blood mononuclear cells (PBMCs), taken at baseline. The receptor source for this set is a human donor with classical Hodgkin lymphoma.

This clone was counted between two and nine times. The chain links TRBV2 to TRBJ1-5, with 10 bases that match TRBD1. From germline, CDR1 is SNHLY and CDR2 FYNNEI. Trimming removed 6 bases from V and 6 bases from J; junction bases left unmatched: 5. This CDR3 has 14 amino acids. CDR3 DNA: TGTGCCAGCAGCGGGACAGGGGCCCGTCAGCCCCAGCATTTT. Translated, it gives CASSGTGARQPQHF.

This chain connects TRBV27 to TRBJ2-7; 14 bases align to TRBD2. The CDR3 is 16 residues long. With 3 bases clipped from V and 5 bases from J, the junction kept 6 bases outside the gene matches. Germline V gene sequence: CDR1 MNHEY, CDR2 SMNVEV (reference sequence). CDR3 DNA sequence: TGTGCCAGCAGTTTTAGCCGGACTAGCGGGGGGAACGAGCAGTACTTC. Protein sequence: CASSFSRTSGGNEQYF.

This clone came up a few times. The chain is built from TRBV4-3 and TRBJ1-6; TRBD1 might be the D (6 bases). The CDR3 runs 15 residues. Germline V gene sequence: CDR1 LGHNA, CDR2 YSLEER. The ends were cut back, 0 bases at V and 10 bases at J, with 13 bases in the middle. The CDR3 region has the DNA TGCGCCAGCAGCCAAGATCAACAGGGTGGGTCACCCCTCCACTTT. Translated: CASSQDQQGGSPLHF.

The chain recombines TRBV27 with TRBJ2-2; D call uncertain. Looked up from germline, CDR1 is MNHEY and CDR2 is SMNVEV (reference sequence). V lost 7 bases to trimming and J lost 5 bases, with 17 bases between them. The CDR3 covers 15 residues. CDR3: CASKVRGERTGELFF. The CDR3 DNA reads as TGTGCCAGCAAAGTCCGTGGTGAAAGGACCGGGGAGCTGTTTTTT.